This T cell receptor (beta chain) is from a study of T cells in Graves' hyperthyroidism and ophthalmopathy. Study-wide findings and caveats: Clonotypes that were expanded in thyroid above 0.001 mostly appeared in blood too.

Per the germline V gene, CDR1 is MNHEY and CDR2 is SMNVEV (reference sequence). V gave up 10 bases and J gave up 0 bases, with 13 bases separating them. This CDR3 has 13 amino acids. This clonotype was recorded a few times. What it recognizes is unknown. TCR beta CDR3 sequences were amplified from RNA transcripts. HTBI primers drove first-round RT-PCR of the TCR CDR3. TCRdb processed the multiplex PCR reads anew with MiXCR; each CDR3 protein has one entry. This table has 700,000 to 950,000 distinct CDR3 sequences, around a third appearing once. Aged 18 to 65, the patients had hyperthyroidism that was newly diagnosed and had lasted under 2 months.

Source material: blood. The source of this sequence is a woman aged 40-49 years with Graves' hyperthyroidism. The chain carries TRBV27 and TRBJ2-7; D may be TRBD1 (5 bases). Here the CDR3 DNA reads TGTGCCACCTCAGGGCCAACCTCCTACGAGCAGTACTTC. Translating gives CATSGPTSYEQYF.